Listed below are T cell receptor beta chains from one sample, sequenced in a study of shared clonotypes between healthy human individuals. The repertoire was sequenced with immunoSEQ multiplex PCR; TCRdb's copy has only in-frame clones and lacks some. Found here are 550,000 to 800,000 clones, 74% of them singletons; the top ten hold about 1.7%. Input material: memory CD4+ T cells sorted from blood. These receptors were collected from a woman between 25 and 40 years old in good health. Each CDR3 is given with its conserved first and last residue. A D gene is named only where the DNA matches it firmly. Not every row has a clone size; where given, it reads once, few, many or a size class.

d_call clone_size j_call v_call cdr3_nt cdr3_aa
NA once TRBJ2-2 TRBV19 TGTGCCAGTAGTAGCCCGGGTGACTGGGGCGGGGAGCTGTTTTTT CASSSPGDWGGELFF
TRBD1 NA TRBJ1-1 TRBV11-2 TGTGCCAGCAGTCTTACAGGGGGGACTGAAGCTTTCTTT CASSLTGGTEAFF
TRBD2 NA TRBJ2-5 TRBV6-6 TGTGCCTCAAGAGGGGCGGGAGAGGGGACCCAGTACTTC CASRGAGEGTQYF
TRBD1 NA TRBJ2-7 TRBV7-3 TGTGCCAGCAGCCCCATGGCCGGGACAGGGGGCGAGCAGTACTTC CASSPMAGTGGEQYF
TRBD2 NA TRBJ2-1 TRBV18 TGTGCCAGCTCACCGAGGCCCACTAGCGGAGGGAATGAGCAGTTCTTC CASSPRPTSGGNEQFF
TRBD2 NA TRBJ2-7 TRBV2 TGTGCCAGCAGGGGGCTAGCGGGAAACTACGAGCAGTACTTC CASRGLAGNYEQYF
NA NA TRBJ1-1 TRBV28 TGTGCCAGCAGTTTTAGGGGGGACAACACTGAAGCTTTCTTT CASSFRGDNTEAFF
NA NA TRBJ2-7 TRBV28 TGTGCCAGCAGCCCAGGCTACGAGCAGTACTTC CASSPGYEQYF
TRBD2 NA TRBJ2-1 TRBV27 TGTGCCAGCGGGGACTACCTCTACAATGAGCAGTTCTTC CASGDYLYNEQFF
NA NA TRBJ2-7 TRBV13 TGTGCCAGCAGCAGTAGCGGAAGCTCCTACGAGCAGTACTTC CASSSSGSSYEQYF
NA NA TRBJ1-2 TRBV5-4 TGTGCCAGCAGCTCACAGGCAAACTATGGCTACACCTTC CASSSQANYGYTF
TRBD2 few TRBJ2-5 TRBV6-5 TGTGCCAGCAGTTACTCTGCGCTAGCGGAAGAGACCCAGTACTTC CASSYSALAEETQYF
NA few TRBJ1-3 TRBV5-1 TGCGCCAGCAGCTTGGGTGACGGTTACTCTGGAAACACCATATATTTT CASSLGDGYSGNTIYF
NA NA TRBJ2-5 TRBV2 TGTGCCAGCAGAGGACGGGGGCATGAAGAGACCCAGTACTTC CASRGRGHEETQYF
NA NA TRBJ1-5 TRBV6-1 TGTGCCAGCAGGATGGCAGGGAGCGGCAATCAGCCCCAGCATTTT CASRMAGSGNQPQHF
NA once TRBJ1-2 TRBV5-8 TGTGCCAGCAGCTTATCGGGGGGTAAGGGTGGCTACACCTTC CASSLSGGKGGYTF
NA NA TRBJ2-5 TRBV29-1 TGCAGCGTTCGAAGAGGGGCCCAAGAGACCCAGTACTTC CSVRRGAQETQYF
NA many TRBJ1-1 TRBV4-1 TGCGCCAGCAGCCGAGGGGAGGGGGAAGCTTTCTTT CASSRGEGEAFF
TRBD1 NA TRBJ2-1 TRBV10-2 TGCGCCAGCAGTGAGCCCCAACAGGGGATCTCCTACAATGAGCAGTTCTTC CASSEPQQGISYNEQFF
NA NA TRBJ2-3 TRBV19 TGTGCCAGTGGGAACGGACTTAGCACAGATACGCAGTATTTT CASGNGLSTDTQYF